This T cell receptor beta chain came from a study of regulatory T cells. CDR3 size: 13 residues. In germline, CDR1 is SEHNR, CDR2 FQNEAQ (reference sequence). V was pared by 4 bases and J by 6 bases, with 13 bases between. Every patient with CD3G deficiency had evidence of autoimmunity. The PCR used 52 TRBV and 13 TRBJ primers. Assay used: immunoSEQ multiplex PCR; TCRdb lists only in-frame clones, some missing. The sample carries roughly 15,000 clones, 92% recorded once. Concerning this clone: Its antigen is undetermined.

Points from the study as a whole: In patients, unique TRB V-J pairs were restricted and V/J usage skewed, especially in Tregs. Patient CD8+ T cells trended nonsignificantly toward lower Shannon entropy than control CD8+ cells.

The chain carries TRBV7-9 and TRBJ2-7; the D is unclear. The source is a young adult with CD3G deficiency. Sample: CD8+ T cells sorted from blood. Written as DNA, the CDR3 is TGTGCCAGCAGCTCCCTTCACACGGGCGAGCAGTACTTC. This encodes CASSSLHTGEQYF.